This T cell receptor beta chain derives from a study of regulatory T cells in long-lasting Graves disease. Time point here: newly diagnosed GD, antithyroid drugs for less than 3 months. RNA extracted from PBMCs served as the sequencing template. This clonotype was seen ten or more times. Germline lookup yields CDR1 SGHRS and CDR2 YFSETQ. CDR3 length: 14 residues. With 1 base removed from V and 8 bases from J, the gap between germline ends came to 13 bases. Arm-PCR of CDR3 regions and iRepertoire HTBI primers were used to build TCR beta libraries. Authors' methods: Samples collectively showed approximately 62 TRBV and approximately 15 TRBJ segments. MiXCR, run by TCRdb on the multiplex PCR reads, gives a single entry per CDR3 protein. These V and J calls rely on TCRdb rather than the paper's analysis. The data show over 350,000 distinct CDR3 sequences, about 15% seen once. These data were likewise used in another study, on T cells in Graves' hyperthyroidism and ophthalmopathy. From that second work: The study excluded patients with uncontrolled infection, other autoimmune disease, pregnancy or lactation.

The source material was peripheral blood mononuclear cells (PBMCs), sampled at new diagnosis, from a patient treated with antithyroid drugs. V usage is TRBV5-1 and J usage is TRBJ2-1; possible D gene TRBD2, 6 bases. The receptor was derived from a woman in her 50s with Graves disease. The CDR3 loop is CASSLPGVGDEQFF. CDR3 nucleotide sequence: TGCGCCAGCAGCTTGCCGGGAGTAGGCGATGAGCAGTTCTTC.